What follows describes a single TCR beta chain. Its antigen is still unknown. This sample is drawn from a study of cytomegalovirus exposure and HLA in healthy donors. The PCR employed 60 Vbeta primers together with 13 Jbeta primers. The protocol was immunoSEQ multiplex PCR, while the TCRdb copy is restricted to in-frame clones and leaves out a portion. The sample consists of 100,000 to 150,000 clones, about 78% of them appearing once. Study results and caveats: Evidence from a later analysis indicated that most CMV-associated TCR beta chains looked HLA-restricted.

Germline CDR1 and CDR2: MDHEN and SYDVKM. The CDR3 runs 14 residues. V lost 7 bases to trimming and J lost 0 bases, with 10 bases between them. The clonotype comes from a female donor in good health and CMV-seronegative. V gene TRBV28 combines with J gene TRBJ1-5, with a tentative D call TRBD1 (5 bases). What was sequenced was PBMCs. CDR3 protein: CASKQVYSNQPQHF. DNA of the CDR3: TGTGCCAGCAAACAGGTCTATAGCAATCAGCCCCAGCATTTT.